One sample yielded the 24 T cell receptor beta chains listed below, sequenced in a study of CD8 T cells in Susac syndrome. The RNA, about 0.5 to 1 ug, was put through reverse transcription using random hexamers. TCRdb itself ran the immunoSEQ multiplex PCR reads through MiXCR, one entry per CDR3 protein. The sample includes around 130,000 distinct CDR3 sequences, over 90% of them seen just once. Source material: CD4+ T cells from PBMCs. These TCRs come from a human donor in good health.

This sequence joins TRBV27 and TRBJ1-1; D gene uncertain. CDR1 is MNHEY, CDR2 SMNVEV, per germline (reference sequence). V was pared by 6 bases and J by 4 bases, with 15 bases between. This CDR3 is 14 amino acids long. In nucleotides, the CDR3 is TGTGCCAGCAGCTATACGGCAGGTTCCACTGAAGCTTTCTTT. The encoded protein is CASSYTAGSTEAFF.

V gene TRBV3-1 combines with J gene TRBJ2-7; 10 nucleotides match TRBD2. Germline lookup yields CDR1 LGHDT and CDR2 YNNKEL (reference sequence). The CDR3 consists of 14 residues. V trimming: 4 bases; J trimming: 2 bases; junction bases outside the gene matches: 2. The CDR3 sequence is CASSRGTSAYEQYF. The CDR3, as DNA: TGTGCCAGCAGCCGCGGGACTAGCGCCTACGAGCAGTACTTC.

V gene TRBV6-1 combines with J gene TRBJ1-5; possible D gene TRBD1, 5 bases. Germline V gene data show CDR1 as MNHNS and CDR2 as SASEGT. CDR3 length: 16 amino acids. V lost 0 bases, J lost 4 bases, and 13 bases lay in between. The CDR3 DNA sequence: TGTGCCAGCAGTGAAGCGCTTCGGGCAGGGAATCAGCCCCAGCATTTT. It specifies CASSEALRAGNQPQHF.

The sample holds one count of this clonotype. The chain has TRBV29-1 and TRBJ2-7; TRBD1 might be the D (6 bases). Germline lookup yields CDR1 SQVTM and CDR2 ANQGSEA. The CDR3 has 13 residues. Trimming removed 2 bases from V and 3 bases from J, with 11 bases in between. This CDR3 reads CSVETLDSYEQYF. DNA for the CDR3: TGCAGCGTTGAAACCCTGGACAGCTACGAGCAGTACTTC.

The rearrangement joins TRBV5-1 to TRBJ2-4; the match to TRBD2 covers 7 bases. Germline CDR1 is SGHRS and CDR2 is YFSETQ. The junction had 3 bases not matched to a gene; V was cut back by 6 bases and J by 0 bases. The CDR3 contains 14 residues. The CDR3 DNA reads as TGCGCCAGCAAGCCGGGAGGAGCCAAAAACATTCAGTACTTC. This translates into CASKPGGAKNIQYF.

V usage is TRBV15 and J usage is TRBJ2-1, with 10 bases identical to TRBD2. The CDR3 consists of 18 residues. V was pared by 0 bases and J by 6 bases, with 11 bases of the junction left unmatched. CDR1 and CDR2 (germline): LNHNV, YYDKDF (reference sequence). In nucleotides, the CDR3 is TGTGCCACCAGCAGAGAGGCGCTAGCGGGAGATTTACGCAATGAGCAGTTCTTC. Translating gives CATSREALAGDLRNEQFF. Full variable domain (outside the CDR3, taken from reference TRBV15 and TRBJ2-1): DAMVIQNPRYQVTQFGKPVTLSCSQTLNHNVMYWYQQKSSQAPKLLFHYYDKDFNNEADTPDNFQSRRPNTSFCFLDIRSPGLGDTAMYLCATSREALAGDLRNEQFFGPGTRLTVL.

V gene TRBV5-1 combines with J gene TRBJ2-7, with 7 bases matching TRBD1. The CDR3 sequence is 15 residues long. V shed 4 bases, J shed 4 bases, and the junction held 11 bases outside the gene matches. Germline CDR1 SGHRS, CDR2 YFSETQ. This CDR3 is CASSLNPGQQYEQYF. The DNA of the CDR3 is TGCGCCAGCAGCCTTAATCCGGGACAGCAATACGAGCAGTACTTC. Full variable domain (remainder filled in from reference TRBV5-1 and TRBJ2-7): KAGVTQTPRYLIKTRGQQVTLSCSPISGHRSVSWYQQTPGQGLQFLFEYFSETQRNKGNFPGRFSGRQFSNSRSEMNVSTLELGDSALYLCASSLNPGQQYEQYFGPGTRLTVT.

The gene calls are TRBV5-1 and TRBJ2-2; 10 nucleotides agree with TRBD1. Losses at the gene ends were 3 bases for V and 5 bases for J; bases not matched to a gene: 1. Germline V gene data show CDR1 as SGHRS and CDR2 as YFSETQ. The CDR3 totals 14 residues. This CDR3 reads CASSWGQGTGELFF. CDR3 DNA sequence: TGCGCCAGCAGCTGGGGACAGGGGACCGGGGAGCTGTTTTTT.

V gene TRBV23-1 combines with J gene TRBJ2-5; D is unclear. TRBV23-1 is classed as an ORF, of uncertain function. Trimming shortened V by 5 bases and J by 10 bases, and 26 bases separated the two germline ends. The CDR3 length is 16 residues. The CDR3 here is CASSGRRWRLRDGQYF. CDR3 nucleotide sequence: TGCGCCAGCAGTGGGCGACGTTGGCGGTTAAGAGATGGCCAGTACTTC.

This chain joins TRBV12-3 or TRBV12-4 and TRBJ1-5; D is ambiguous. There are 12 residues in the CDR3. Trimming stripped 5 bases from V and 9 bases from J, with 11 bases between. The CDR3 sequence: CASSASYGPQHF. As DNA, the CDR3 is TGTGCCAGCAGTGCGTCTTATGGGCCCCAGCATTTT.

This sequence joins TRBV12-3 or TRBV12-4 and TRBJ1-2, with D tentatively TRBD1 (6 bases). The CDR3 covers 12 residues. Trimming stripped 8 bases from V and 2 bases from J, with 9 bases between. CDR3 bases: TGTGCCAGCGGGGACACGAACTATGGCTACACCTTC. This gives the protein CASGDTNYGYTF.

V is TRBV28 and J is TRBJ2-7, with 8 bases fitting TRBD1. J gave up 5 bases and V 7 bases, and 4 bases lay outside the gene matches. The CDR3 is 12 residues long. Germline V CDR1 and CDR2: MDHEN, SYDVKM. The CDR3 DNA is TGTGCCAGCACCCCCAGGGGGCACGAGCAGTACTTC. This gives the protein CASTPRGHEQYF.

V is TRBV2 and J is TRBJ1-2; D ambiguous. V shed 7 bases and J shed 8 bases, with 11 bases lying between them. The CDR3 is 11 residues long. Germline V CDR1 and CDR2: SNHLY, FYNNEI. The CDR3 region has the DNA TGTGCCAGCACCTTTGTGTGGGGCTACACCTTC. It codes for CASTFVWGYTF.

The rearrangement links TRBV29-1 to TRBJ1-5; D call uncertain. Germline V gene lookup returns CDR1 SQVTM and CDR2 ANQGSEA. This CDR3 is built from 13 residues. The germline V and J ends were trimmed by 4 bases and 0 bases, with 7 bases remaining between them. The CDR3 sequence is CSVAENSNQPQHF. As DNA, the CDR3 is TGCAGCGTTGCGGAAAATAGCAATCAGCCCCAGCATTTT.

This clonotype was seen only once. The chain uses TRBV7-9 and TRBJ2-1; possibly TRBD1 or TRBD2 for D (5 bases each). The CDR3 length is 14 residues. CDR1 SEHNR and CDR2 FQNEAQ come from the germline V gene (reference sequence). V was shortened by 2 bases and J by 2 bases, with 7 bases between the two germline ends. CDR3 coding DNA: TGTGCCAGCAGCTTACAGGGACCCTACAATGAGCAGTTCTTC. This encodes CASSLQGPYNEQFF.

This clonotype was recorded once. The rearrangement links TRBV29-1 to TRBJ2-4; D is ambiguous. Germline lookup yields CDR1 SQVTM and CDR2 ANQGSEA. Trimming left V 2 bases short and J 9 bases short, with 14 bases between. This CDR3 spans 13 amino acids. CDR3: CSVESGSGGIQYF. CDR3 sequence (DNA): TGCAGCGTTGAATCTGGGTCTGGTGGCATTCAGTACTTC.

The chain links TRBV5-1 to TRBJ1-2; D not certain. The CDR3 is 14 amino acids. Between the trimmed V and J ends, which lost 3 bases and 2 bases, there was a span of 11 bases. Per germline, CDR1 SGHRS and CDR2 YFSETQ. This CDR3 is CASSSRTLNYGYTF. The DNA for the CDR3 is TGCGCCAGCAGCTCCCGGACCTTGAACTATGGCTACACCTTC.

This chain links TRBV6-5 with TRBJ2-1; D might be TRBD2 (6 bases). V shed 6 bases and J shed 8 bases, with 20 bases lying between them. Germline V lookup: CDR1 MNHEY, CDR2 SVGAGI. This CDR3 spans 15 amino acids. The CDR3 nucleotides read TGTGCCAGCAGCAACATTTTTGGGGGGTCAGATGAGCAGTTCTTC. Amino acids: CASSNIFGGSDEQFF.

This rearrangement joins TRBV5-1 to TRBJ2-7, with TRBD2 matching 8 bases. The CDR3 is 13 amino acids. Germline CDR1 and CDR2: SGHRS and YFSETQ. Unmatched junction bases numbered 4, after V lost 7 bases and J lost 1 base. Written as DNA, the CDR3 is TGCGCCAGCTTTCAGCGGGGGTCCTACGAGCAGTACTTC. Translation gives CASFQRGSYEQYF.

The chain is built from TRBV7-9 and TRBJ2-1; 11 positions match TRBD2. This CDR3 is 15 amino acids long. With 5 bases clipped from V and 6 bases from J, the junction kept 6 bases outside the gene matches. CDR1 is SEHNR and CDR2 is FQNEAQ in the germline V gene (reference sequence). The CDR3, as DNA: TGTGCCAGCAGCAAAACTAGCGGGAGCTTCAATGAGCAGTTCTTC. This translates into CASSKTSGSFNEQFF.

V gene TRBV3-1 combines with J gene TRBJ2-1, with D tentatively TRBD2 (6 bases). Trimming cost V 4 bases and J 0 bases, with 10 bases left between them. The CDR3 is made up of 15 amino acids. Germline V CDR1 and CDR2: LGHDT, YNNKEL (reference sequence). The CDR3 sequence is CASSRGASSYNEQFF. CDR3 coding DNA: TGTGCCAGCAGCCGCGGGGCGAGCTCCTACAATGAGCAGTTCTTC.

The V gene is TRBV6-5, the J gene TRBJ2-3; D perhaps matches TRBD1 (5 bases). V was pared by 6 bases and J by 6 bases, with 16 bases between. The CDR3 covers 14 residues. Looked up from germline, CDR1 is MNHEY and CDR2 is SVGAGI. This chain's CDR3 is CASRQVLGSDTQYF. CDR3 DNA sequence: TGTGCCAGCAGACAGGTTTTGGGGTCGGATACGCAGTATTTT.

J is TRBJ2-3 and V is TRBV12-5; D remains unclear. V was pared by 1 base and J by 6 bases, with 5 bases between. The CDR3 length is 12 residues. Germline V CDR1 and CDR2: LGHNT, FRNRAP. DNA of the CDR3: TGTGCTAGTGGTTTGGCACCTGATACGCAGTATTTT. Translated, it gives CASGLAPDTQYF.

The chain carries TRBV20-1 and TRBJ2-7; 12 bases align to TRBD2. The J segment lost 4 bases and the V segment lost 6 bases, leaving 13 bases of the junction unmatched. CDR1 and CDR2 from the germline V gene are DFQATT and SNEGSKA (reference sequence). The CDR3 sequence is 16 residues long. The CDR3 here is CSANNPSGRVVYEQYF. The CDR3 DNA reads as TGCAGTGCCAATAATCCTAGCGGGAGGGTGGTGTACGAGCAGTACTTC.